This T cell receptor (beta chain) was obtained from a study of beta chain features in type 1 diabetes (dated by TCRdb to 2016 to 2018). As for the study more broadly: Mean age, gender distribution, total cell number and subset yield did not differ between patients and healthy donors. Whereas all 28 donors provided naive and central memory subsets, regulatory and stem cell-like memory subsets were isolated from just 8 patients and roughly 8 healthy donors. The study compared the TCRB repertoires of sorted circulating CD4+ T cell subsets in recently diagnosed type 1 diabetes patients with those in matched healthy donors. A total of about 100,000,000 sorted cells were examined across all samples, and RNA yield correlated strongly with the number of cells per subset. Overall results and qualifications from the work: Patients with type 1 diabetes made fewer insertions and deleted more nucleotides at VDJ recombination sites, implying thymic rearrangement abnormalities. PCR might favor shorter templates, but patient and control samples were amplified and corrected together, so any skew would affect both groups equally. The naive, central memory and regulatory TCRB repertoires appeared to resemble one another more closely among patients than among healthy donors. Because small numbers of individuals were included in the HLA sub-analyses, any influence of HLA type on TCRB rearrangement was left unresolved. Because cDNA was sequenced instead of genomic DNA, activated cells with high expression could be over-represented, although the groups did not differ in activation or CD3 levels. Type 1 diabetes patients showed a moderate but significant shortening of TCRB CDR3 length in all four CD4+ subsets.

Regarding this clone: Its binding antigen is unknown. Base qualities are not provided; no much larger clone lies one nucleotide away.

From each donor, a single peripheral blood sample of approximately 110 mL on average was drawn into heparinised tubes. Naive, central memory, regulatory and stem cell-like memory CD4+ T cells were sorted on a BD FACSAria II using a panel including CD45RO, CCR7, CD25, CD127, CD95 and CD27. Purity was above 98% for every sorted population. PBMCs were isolated right away by Lymphoprep density gradient centrifugation and were stained directly, without culture. So that batch effects would be minimized, each experiment stained and sorted samples in pairs, pairing one healthy donor with one patient. The entire isolated RNA was reverse transcribed using the High Capacity cDNA Reverse Transcription Kit, and thus expressed TCRB transcripts were sequenced. Naive, central memory and regulatory T cell samples underwent deep immunoSEQ sequencing, averaging around 3.9 million total reads per sample. Sorted cells were lysed in RLT buffer, and RNA was extracted using DNase-treated RNeasy Micro or Mini kits according to cell number. To prevent cross-contamination, every cell subset was processed on its own, while patient and healthy donor samples were processed together. The immunoSEQ multiplex PCR was used to amplify TCRB sequences from cDNA, yielding 87-bp fragments that span the CDR3 region. Sequencing of the amplicons was performed on the Illumina HiSeq platform. As for the authors' bioinformatics: Synthetic template baselines were used to correct PCR bias computationally, reads within Hamming distance 2 were collapsed, and singletons that could not be merged were discarded. Reads were aligned against IMGT so that V, D and J genes, CDR3 length and insertions or deletions at six rearrangement sites could be assigned. Clonotype counts were normalized to sorted cell number within each subset before computing true diversity and Gini coefficients with the tcR R package. The overlap coefficient, calculated on TCRB nucleotide sequences, was used to quantify repertoire sharing. Out-of-frame TCRB sequences from naive cells were analyzed to stand in for the pre-selection repertoire. TCRdb's version of the immuneACCESS table is confined to in-frame rearrangements and falls short of the full clone set. An unresolved V gene accounts for under half of the shortfall where checked; the remainder is of unknown origin. That table supplies the V and J calls and clone size; D and trimming were determined from the DNA. The sample table contains 400,000 to 450,000 clones; only one count was recorded for roughly 14% of them. The ten top clones hold about 0.04% of the sample.

Sequences MNHEY (CDR1) and SVGAGI (CDR2) are obtained from the germline V gene. V lost 2 bases and J lost 4 bases; the stretch between them is 14 bases long. The CDR3 numbers 15 residues from cysteine through phenylalanine. Only the CDR3 region is kept as DNA, spanning 45 bases read in frame from base 1. Sequenced material: naive CD4+ T cells from blood. The sample's cell subset or site label, in plain terms: true naive CD4+ T cells. The sequence derives from a young man in good health. This sequence uses TRBV6-5 and TRBJ1-2; matching of 6 bases hints at TRBD1 as the D gene. The nucleotides are TGTGCCAGCAGTTACGCGTCAGGGGCGGGCTATGGCTACACCTTC. This encodes CASSYASGAGYGYTF.